This T cell receptor (beta chain) is drawn from a study of blood T cell repertoires in COVID-19. At the level of the study: Sources were T cells, B-cell-depleted T cells, or PBMCs; the material itself was cDNA or gDNA.

V was pared by 3 bases and J by 8 bases, with 9 bases of the junction left unmatched. The CDR3 is made up of 15 amino acids. The V gene's germline CDR1 is SNHLY and CDR2 FYNNEI. Per the study methods: Quantification of nucleated cells was approximated via reference gene primer amplification. This table comes from immunoSEQ multiplex PCR, and its TCRdb copy is limited to in-frame clones, with some not included. D and trimming come from the DNA, and the V and J calls and clone size come from that table. The sample consists of 300,000 to 450,000 clones, about 90% of them appearing once. The source is a man in his forties in a cohort exposed to, infected with or recovered from COVID-19 (not recorded which). The V and J genes are TRBV2 and TRBJ1-2, with TRBD1 identical over 10 bases. Source material: PBMCs or T cells enriched from blood (not recorded which). The CDR3 is CASSDGGQGLWGYTF. The CDR3 coding sequence is TGTGCCAGCAGTGATGGGGGACAGGGGTTATGGGGCTACACCTTC. Together with reference TRBV2 and TRBJ1-2, the CDR3 gives the full variable domain: EPEVTQTPSHQVTQMGQEVILRCVPISNHLYFYWYRQILGQKVEFLVSFYNNEISEKSEIFDDQFSVERPDGSNFTLKIRSTKLEDSAMYFCASSDGGQGLWGYTFGSGTRLTVV.